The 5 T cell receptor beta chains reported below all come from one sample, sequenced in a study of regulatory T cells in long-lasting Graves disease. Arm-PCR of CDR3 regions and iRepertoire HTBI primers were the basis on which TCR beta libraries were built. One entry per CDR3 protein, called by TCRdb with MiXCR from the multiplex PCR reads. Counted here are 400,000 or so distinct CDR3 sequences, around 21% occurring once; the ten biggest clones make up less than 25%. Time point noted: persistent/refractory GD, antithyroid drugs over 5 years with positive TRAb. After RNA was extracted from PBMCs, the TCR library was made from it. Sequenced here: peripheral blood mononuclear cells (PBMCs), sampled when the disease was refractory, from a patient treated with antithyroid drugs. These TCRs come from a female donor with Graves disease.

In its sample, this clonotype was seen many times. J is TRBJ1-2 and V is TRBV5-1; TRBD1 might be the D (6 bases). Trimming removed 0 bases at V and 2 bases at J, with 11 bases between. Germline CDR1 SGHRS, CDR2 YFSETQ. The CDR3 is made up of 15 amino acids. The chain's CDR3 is CASSLEGQINYGYTF. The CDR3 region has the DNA TGCGCCAGCAGCTTGGAAGGACAGATAAACTATGGCTACACCTTC.

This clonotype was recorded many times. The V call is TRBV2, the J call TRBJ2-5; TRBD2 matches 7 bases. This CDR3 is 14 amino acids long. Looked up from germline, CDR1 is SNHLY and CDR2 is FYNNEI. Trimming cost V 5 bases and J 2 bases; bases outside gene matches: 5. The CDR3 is CASSSGGGQETQYF. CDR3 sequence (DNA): TGTGCCAGCAGTTCTGGGGGGGGGCAAGAGACCCAGTACTTC. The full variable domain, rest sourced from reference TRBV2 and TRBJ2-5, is EPEVTQTPSHQVTQMGQEVILRCVPISNHLYFYWYRQILGQKVEFLVSFYNNEISEKSEIFDDQFSVERPDGSNFTLKIRSTKLEDSAMYFCASSSGGGQETQYFGPGTRLLVL.

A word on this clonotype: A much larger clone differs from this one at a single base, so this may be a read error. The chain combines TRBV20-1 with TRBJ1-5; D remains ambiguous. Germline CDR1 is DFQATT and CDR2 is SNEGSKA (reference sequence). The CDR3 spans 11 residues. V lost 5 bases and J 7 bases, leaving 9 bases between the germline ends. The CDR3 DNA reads TGCAGTGCTGGCGAAGGGCAGCCCCAGCATTTT. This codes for CSAGEGQPQHF.

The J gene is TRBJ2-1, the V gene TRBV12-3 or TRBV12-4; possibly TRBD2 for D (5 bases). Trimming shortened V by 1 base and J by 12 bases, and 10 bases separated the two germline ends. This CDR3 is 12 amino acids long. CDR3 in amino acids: CASSLVGEGQFF. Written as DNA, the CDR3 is TGTGCCAGCAGTTTAGTCGGAGAGGGGCAGTTCTTC.

The DNA of the CDR3 is TGTGCCAGCGGATTCACCCCGGACCTGAGCGGGGAGACCCAGTACTTC. The encoded protein is CASGFTPDLSGETQYF. V usage is TRBV6-1 and J usage is TRBJ2-5; the D gene is possibly TRBD2 (6 bases). The CDR3 is 16 amino acids. The V and J ends lost 8 bases and 5 bases respectively, with 24 bases between them. Germline loops: CDR1 MNHNS, CDR2 SASEGT.